This TCR beta chain comes out of a study of PD-1 blockade in classical Hodgkin lymphoma. Broader study findings: Repertoire difference causes, possibly disease activity or prior therapy, remain undefined. Reports indicated that newly diagnosed patients had lower baseline TCR diversity than healthy donors did. Exclusion covered patients beginning nivolumab under 1 year post-ASCT. Newly diagnosed and completely responding patients shared comparable baseline diversity.

Profiled with immunoSEQ multiplex PCR; TCRdb holds only in-frame clones, not every one. Among about 47,000 clones listed, 80% were seen once. Germline CDR1 SGHNT, CDR2 YENEEA. The CDR3 is 13 residues long. Trimming took off 3 bases at V and 4 bases at J, with 7 bases between the two ends. Remarks on this clone: Its target is not known.

The time point denotes: cycle 4 day 1 (C4D1), after five to seven weeks of nivolumab. In every patient, relapse followed autologous stem cell transplantation, while exposure to brentuximab vedotin differed. This TCR was sampled from a human donor with classical Hodgkin lymphoma. Sequences were derived from peripheral blood mononuclear cells (PBMCs), sampled before the fourth cycle of nivolumab. This sequence joins TRBV11-3 and TRBJ2-4, with D possibly matching TRBD1 (5 bases). The CDR3, as DNA: TGTGCCAGCAGCTTTGACAGAAAAAACATTCAGTACTTC. Translation gives CASSFDRKNIQYF.